This TCR beta chain was sequenced for a study of molecular identifiers for immune sequencing clone quantification. This clonotype was recorded many times. Its antigen remains unidentified. Study findings and constraints: Highly expanded clone sizes could be underestimated by identical TCR molecules sharing a barcode. More than 98% of effector molecules, versus under 1% of naive-cell molecules, belonged to clones above 20 RNA copies.

CDR3 size: 14 residues. Trimming pared 2 bases from V and 3 bases from J, leaving 8 bases between. Germline CDR1 MNHEY, CDR2 SMNVEV (reference sequence). One entry per CDR3 protein results from TCRdb running MiXCR on the PCR reads. The table lists about 640,000 distinct CDR3 sequences, just under 20% of them singletons. The source is a human donor in good health. Some libraries in this study had Jurkat cell RNA spiked in. The chain carries TRBV27 and TRBJ1-5; the D gene is possibly TRBD1 (5 bases). Sequenced sample: naive CD8+ T cells from blood, with Jurkat cell RNA spiked in. Sample subset: FACS-sorted CD8+CD4-CCR7+CD45RA+ naive T cells. Here the CDR3 DNA reads TGTGCCAGCAGTTTAATAGGGGACAATCAGCCCCAGCATTTT. Its translation: CASSLIGDNQPQHF.